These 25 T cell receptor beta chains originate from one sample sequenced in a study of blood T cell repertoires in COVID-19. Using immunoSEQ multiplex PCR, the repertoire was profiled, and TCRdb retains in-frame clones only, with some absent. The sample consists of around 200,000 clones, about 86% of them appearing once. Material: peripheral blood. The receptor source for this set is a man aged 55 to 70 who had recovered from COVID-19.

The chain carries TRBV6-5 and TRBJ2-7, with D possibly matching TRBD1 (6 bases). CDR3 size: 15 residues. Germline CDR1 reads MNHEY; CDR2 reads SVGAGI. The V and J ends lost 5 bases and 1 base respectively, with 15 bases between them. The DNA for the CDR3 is TGTGCCAGCAGTCGTGTACAGGGTGAATCCTACGAGCAGTACTTC. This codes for CASSRVQGESYEQYF.

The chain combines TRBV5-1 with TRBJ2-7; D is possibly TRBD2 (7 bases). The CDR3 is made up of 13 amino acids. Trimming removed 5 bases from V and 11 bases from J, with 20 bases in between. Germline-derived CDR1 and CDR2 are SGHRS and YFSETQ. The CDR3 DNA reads TGCGCCAGCAGAAGAGGGGGGGCCGAGCAGGAGTACTTC. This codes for CASRRGGAEQEYF.

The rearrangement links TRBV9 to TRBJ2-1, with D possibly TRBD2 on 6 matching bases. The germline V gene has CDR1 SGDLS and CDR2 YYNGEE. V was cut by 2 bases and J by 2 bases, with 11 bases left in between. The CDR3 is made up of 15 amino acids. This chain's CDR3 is CASSVIAEPYNEQFF. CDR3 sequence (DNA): TGTGCCAGCAGCGTCATAGCGGAACCCTACAATGAGCAGTTCTTC.

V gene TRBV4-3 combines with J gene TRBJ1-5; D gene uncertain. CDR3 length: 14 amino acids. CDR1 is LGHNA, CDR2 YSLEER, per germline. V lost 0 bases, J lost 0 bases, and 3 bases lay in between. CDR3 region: CASSQEYSNQPQHF. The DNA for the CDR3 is TGCGCCAGCAGCCAAGAGTATAGCAATCAGCCCCAGCATTTT.

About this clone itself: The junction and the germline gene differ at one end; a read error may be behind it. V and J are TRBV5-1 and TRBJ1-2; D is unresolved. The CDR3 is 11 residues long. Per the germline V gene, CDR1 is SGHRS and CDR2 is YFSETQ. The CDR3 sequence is CASSRTSSLVF. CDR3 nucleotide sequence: TGCGCCAGCAGCCGAACCTCATCCCTAGTCTTC.

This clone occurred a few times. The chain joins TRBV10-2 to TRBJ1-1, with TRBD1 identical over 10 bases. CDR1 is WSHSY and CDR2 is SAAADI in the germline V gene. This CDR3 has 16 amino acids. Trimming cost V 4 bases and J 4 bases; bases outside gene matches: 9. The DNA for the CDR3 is TGCGCCAGCAGTGTGGGACAGGGGCTCTTAGCCACTGAAGCTTTCTTT. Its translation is CASSVGQGLLATEAFF.

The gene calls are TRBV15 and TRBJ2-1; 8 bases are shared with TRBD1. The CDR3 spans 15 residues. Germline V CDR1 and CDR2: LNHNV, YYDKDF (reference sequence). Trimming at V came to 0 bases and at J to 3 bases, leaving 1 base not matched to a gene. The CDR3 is CATSREDRDYNEQFF. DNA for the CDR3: TGTGCCACCAGCAGAGAGGACAGGGACTACAATGAGCAGTTCTTC.

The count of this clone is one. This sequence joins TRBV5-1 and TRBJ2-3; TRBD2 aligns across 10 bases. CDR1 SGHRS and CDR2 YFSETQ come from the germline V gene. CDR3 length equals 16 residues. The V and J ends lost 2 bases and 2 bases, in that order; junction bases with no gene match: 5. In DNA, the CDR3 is TGCGCCAGCAGCTTTGGGACTAGCGTTTTCACAGATACGCAGTATTTT. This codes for CASSFGTSVFTDTQYF.

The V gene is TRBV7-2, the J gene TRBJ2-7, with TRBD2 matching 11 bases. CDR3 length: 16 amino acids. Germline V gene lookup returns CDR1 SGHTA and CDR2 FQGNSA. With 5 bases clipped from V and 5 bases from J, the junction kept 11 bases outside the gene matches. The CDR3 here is CASSVPGLAVLNEQYF. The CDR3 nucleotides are TGTGCCAGCAGCGTTCCGGGACTAGCGGTTTTAAACGAGCAGTACTTC.

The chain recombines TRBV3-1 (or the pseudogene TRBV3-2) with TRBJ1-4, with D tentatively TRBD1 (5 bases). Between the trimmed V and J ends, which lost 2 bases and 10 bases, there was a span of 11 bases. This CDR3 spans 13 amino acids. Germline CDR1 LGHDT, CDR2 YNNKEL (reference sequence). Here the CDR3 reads CASSQTDIGKLFF. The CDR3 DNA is TGTGCCAGCAGCCAAACGGACATCGGAAAACTGTTTTTT.

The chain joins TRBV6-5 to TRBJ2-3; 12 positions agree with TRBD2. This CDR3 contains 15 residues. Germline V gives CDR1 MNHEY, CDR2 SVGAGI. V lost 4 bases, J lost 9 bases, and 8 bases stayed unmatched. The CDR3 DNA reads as TGTGCCAGCAGTTCGACTAGCGGGAGCGGGGCGACGCAGTATTTT. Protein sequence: CASSSTSGSGATQYF.

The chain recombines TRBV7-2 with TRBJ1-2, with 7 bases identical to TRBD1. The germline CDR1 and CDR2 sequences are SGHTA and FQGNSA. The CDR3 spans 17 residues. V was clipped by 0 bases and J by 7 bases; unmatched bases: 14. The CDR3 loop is CASSLALGLTGERGYTF. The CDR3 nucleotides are TGTGCCAGCAGCTTAGCGCTTGGACTTACAGGGGAGCGTGGCTACACCTTC. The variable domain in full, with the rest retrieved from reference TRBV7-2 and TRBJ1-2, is GAGVSQSPSNKVTEKGKDVELRCDPISGHTALYWYRQSLGQGLEFLIYFQGNSAPDKSGLPSDRFSAERTGGSVSTLTIQRTQQEDSAVYLCASSLALGLTGERGYTFGSGTRLTVV.

CDR3 DNA sequence: TGTGCCATCTCTTCGCTACAAGGGACAGCGAACACTGAAGCTTTCTTT. Translation: CAISSLQGTANTEAFF. The chain uses TRBV28 and TRBJ1-1; 7 nucleotides line up with TRBD1. Trimming cost V 10 bases and J 1 base; bases outside gene matches: 15. The CDR3 totals 16 residues. CDR1 is MDHEN and CDR2 is SYDVKM in the germline V gene.

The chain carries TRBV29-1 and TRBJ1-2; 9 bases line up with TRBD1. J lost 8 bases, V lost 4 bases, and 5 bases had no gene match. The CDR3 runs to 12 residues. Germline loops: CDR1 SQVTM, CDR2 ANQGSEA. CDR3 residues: CSVGTGEAGYTF. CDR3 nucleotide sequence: TGCAGCGTTGGGACAGGGGAAGCGGGCTACACCTTC.

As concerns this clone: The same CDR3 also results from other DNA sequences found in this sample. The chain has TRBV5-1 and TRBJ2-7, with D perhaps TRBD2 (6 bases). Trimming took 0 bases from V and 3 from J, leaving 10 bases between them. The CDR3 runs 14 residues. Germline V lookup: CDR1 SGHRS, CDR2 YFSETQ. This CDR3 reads CASSLAGGSYEQYF. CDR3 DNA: TGCGCCAGCAGCTTGGCTGGAGGGAGCTACGAGCAGTACTTC.

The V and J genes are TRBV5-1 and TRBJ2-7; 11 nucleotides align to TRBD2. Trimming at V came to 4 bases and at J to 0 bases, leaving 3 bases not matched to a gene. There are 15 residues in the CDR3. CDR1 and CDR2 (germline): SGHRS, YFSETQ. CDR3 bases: TGCGCCAGCAGCGGTACTAGCGGGAGCTCCTACGAGCAGTACTTC. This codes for CASSGTSGSSYEQYF.

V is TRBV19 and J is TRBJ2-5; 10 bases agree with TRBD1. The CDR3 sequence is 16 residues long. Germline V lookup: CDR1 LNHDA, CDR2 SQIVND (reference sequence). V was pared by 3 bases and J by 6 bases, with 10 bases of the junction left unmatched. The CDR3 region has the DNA TGTGCCAGTAGTATGCTTGGGACAGGGGAAGGGAAGACCCAGTACTTC. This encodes CASSMLGTGEGKTQYF.

In DNA form, the CDR3 reads TGTGCCAGCAGCTACTACCCGGGTGAAGCTTTCTTT. This codes for CASSYYPGEAFF. This sequence joins TRBV13 and TRBJ1-1; no reliable D call. Trimming removed 4 bases from V and 7 bases from J, with 10 bases in between. The germline V gene has CDR1 PRHDT and CDR2 FYEKMQ (reference sequence). The CDR3 contains 12 residues.

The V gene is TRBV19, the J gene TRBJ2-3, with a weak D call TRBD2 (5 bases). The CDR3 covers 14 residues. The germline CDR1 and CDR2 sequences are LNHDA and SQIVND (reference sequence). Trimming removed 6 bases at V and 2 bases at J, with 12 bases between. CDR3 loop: CASSSDFVTDTQYF. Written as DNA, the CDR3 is TGTGCCAGTAGCTCGGACTTTGTCACAGATACGCAGTATTTT. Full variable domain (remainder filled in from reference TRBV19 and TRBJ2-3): DGGITQSPKYLFRKEGQNVTLSCEQNLNHDAMYWYRQDPGQGLRLIYYSQIVNDFQKGDIAEGYSVSREKKESFPLTVTSAQKNPTAFYLCASSSDFVTDTQYFGPGTRLTVL.

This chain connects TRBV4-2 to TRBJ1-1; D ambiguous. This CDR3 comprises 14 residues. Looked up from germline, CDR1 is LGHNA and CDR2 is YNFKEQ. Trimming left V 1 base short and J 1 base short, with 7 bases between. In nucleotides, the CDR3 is TGTGCCAGCAGCCAAGTTACCAGGAACACTGAAGCTTTCTTT. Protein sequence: CASSQVTRNTEAFF.

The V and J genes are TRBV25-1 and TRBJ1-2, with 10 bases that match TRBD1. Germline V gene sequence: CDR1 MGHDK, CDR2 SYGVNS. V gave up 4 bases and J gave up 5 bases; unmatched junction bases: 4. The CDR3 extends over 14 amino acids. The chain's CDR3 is CASSGRQGAYGYTF. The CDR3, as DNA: TGTGCCAGCAGTGGAAGACAGGGGGCGTATGGCTACACCTTC.

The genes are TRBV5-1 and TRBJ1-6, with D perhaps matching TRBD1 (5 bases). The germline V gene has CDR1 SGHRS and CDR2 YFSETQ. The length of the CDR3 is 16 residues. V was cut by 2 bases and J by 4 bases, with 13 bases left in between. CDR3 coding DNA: TGCGCCAGCAGCTTCACAACTGGGGGGTATAATTCACCCCTCCACTTT. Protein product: CASSFTTGGYNSPLHF.

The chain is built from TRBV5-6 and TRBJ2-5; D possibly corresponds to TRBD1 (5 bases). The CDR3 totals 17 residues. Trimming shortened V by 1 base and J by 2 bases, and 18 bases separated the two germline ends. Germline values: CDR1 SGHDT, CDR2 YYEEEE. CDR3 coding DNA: TGTGCCAGCAGCTTGTCGTTTAAGGGTAGGGGACAAGAGACCCAGTACTTC. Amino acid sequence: CASSLSFKGRGQETQYF.

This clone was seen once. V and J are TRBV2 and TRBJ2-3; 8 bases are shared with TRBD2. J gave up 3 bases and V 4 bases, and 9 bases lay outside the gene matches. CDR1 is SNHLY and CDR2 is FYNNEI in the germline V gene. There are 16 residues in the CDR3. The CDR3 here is CASSGGAGDRTDTQYF. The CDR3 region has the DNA TGTGCCAGCAGTGGGGGAGCGGGGGATAGGACAGATACGCAGTATTTT.

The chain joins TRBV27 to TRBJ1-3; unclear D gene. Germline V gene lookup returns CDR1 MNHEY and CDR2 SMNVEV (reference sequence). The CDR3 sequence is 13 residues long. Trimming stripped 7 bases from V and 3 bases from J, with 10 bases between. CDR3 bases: TGTGCCAGCACCTCGGGAGTTGGAAACACCATATATTTT. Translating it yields CASTSGVGNTIYF.